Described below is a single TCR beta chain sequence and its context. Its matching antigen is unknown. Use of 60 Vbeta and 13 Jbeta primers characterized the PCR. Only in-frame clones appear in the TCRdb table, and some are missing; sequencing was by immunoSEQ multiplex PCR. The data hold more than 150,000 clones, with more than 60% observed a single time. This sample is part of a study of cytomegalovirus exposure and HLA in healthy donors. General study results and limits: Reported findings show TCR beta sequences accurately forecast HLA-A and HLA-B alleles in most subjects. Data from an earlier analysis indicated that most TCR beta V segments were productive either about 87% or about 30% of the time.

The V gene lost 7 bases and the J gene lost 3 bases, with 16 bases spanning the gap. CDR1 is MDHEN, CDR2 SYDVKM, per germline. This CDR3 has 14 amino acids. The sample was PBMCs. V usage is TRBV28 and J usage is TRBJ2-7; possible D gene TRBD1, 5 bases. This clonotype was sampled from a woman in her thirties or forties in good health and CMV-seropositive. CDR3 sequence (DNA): TGTGCCAGCACGACAGCAAACCGACTCTACGAGCAGTACTTC. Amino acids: CASTTANRLYEQYF. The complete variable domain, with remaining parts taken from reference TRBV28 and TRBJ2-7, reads DVKVTQSSRYLVKRTGEKVFLECVQDMDHENMFWYRQDPGLGLRLIYFSYDVKMKEKGDIPEGYSVSREKKERFSLILESASTNQTSMYLCASTTANRLYEQYFGPGTRLTVT.